This entry features one TCR beta chain sequence. What it binds is unknown. The sample originates from a study of a mutant IDH1 vaccine in newly diagnosed glioma. Study-wide context: Vaccination followed radiotherapy alone by 4-6 weeks, or accompanied temozolomide cycles. Findings of the study overall: Top-clonotype changes in peripheral T cells seemed unrelated to pseudoprogression.

The sample's time point: week 23, last vaccination. In the vaccine, a single dose held 300 ug of the mutant IDH1 20-mer peptide, along with topical imiquimod. Repertoires were generated with immunoSEQ multiplex PCR, while TCRdb's copy carries only in-frame clones and drops some. In the table there are approximately 82,000 clones, approximately 85% of which are singletons. CDR3 size: 15 residues. The V end was cut by 6 bases, the J end by 6 bases, with 18 bases between. Per germline, CDR1 SNHLY and CDR2 FYNNEI. The source was PBMCs, collected from a glioma patient whose treatment included an IDH1 peptide vaccine. This sequence was found in a man younger than 40 with glioma. Some clones in this sample may be carry-over from other donors' samples. The rearrangement links TRBV2 to TRBJ2-1, with TRBD2 as a possible D gene (6 bases). The CDR3 region is CASSLGLPLGNEQFF. CDR3 DNA sequence: TGTGCCAGCAGCCTGGGACTTCCCCTTGGCAATGAGCAGTTCTTC.